Only one count was recorded for the clone carrying this TCR beta chain. Across about two dozen US areas, participants ranged in age from roughly 18 to 95 years. Each participant's cohort was designated according to participant-reported clinical history. TCRdb's table, derived via immunoSEQ multiplex PCR, lists solely in-frame clones and lacks some. This table holds under 500,000 clones, 75% to 90% found once. This record belongs to a study of blood T cell repertoires in COVID-19. The overall study: In each case, the material was cDNA or gDNA derived from T cells, B-cell-depleted T cells, or PBMCs.

The CDR3 is 16 amino acids. The germline CDR1 and CDR2 sequences are KGHSH and LQKENI. Trimming pared 6 bases from V and 1 base from J, leaving 18 bases between. The rearrangement links TRBV18 to TRBJ1-1, with D perhaps matching TRBD1 (5 bases). This clonotype originated in a man in his thirties or forties who had recovered from COVID-19. Material for sequencing was PBMCs or T cells enriched from blood (not recorded which). In nucleotides, the CDR3 is TGTGCCAGCTCCCCGCAATTCACCGACAGGAACACTGAAGCTTTCTTT. This codes for CASSPQFTDRNTEAFF.